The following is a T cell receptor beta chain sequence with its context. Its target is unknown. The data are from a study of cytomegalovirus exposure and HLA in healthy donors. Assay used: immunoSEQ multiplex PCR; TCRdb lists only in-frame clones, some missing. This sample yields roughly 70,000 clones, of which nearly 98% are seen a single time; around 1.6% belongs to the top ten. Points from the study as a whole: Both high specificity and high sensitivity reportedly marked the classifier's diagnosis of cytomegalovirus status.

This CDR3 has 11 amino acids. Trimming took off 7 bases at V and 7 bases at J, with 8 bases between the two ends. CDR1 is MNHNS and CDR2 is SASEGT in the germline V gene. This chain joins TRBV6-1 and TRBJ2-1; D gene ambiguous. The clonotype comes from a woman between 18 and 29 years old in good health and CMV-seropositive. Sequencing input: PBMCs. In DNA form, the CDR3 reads TGTGCCAGCACCCCGGGTAATGAGCAGTTCTTC. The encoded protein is CASTPGNEQFF.